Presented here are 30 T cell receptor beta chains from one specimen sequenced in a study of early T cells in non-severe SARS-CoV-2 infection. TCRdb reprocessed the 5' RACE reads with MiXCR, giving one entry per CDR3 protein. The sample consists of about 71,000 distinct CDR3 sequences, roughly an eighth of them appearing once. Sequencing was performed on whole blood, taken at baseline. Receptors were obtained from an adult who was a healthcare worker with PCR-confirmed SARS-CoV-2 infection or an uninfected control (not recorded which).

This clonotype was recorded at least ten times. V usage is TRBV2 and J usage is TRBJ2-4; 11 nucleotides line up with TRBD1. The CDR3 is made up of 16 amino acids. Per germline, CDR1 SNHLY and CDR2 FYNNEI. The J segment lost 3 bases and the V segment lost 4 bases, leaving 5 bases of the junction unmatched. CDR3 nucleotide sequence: TGTGCCAGCAGTGGGGGGACAGGGGGTGGCAAAAACATTCAGTACTTC. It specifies CASSGGTGGGKNIQYF.

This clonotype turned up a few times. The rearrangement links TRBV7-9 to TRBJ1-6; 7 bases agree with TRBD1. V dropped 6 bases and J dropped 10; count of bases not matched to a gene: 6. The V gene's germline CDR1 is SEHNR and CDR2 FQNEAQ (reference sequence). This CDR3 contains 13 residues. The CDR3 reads CASRRQGESPLHF. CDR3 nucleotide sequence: TGTGCCAGCAGGAGACAGGGAGAATCACCCCTCCACTTT.

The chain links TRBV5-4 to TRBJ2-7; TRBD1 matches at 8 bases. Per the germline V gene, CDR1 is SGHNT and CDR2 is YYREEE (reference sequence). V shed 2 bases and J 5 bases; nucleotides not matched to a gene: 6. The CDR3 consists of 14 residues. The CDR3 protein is CASSFFGTGDEQYF. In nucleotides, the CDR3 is TGTGCCAGCAGCTTTTTCGGGACAGGTGACGAGCAGTACTTC.

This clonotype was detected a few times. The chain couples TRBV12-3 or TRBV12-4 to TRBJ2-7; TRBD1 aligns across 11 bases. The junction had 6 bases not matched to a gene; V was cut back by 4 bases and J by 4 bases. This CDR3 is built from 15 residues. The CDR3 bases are TGTGCCAGCAGTTCCCCCTGGGACAGGGGGTACGAGCAGTACTTC. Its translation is CASSSPWDRGYEQYF.

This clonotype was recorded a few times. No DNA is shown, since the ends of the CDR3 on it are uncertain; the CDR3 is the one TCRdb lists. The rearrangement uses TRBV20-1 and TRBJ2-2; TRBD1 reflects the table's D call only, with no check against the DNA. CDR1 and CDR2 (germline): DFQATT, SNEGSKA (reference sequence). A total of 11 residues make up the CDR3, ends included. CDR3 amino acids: CSAGGPGSCFF.

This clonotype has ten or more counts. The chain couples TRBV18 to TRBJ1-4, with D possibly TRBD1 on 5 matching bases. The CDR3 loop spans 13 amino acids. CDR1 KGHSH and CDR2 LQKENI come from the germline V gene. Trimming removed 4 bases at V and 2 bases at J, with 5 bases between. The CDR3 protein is CASSQGTNEKLFF. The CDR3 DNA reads TGTGCCAGCTCACAGGGGACTAATGAAAAACTGTTTTTT.

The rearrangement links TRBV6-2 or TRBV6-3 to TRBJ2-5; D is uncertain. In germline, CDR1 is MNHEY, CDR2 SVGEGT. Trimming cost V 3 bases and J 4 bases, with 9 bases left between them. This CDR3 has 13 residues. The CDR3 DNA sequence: TGTGCCAGCAGTTATTATTGGGGAGAGACCCAGTACTTC. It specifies CASSYYWGETQYF.

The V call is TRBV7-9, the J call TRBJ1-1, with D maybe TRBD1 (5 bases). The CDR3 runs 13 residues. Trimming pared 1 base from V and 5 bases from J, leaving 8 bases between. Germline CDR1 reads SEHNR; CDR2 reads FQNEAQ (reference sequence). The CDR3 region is CASSLVGETEAFF. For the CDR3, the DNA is TGTGCCAGCAGCTTAGTAGGGGAAACTGAAGCTTTCTTT.

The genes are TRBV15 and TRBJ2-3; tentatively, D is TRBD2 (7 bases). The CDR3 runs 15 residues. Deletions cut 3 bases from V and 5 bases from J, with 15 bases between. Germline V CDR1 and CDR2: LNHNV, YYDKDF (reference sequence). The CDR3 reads CATSRLGEGEDTQYF. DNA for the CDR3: TGTGCCACCAGCAGGTTAGGGGAGGGGGAAGATACGCAGTATTTT.

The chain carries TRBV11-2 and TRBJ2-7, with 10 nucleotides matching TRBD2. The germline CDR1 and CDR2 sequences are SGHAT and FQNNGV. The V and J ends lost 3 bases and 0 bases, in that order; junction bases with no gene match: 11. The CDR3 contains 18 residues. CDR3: CASSFGLAGASHSYEQYF. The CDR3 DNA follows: TGTGCCAGCAGCTTCGGCCTAGCGGGGGCCTCACACTCCTACGAGCAGTACTTC.

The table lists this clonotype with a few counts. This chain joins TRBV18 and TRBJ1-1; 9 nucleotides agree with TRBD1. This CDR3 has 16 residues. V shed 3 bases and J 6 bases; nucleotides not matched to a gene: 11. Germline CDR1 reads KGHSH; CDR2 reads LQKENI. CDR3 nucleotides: TGTGCCAGCTCACCGCCTCCGGGACAGGGTATGGCTGAAGCTTTCTTT. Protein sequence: CASSPPPGQGMAEAFF.

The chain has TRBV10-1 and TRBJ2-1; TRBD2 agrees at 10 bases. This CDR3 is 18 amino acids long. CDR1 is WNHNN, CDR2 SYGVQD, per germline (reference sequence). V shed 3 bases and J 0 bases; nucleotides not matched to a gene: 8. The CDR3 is CASSEGLAGASSYNEQFF. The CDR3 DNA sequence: TGCGCCAGCAGTGAAGGCCTAGCGGGGGCTAGCTCCTACAATGAGCAGTTCTTC.

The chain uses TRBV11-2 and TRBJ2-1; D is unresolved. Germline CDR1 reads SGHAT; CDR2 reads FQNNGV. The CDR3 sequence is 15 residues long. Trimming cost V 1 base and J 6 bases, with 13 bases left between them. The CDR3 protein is CASSLGVKPGNEQFF. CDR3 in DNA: TGTGCCAGCAGCTTAGGGGTAAAGCCCGGCAATGAGCAGTTCTTC.

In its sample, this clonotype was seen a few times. The CDR3 sequence is CASSLAKLNTEAFF. DNA of the CDR3: TGTGCCAGCAGCTTGGCTAAACTGAACACTGAAGCTTTCTTT. The V gene is TRBV5-8, the J gene TRBJ1-1; unclear D gene. The CDR3 runs to 14 residues. CDR1 SGHTS and CDR2 YDEGEE come from the germline V gene. V was shortened by 0 bases and J by 0 bases, with 6 bases between the two germline ends.

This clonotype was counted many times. The CDR3 coding sequence is TGTGCCAGCACCTCCCTGGATCCAGGGACCCAGTACTTC. This translates into CASTSLDPGTQYF. The V gene is TRBV25-1, the J gene TRBJ2-5; no reliable D call. Looked up from germline, CDR1 is MGHDK and CDR2 is SYGVNS. Trimming left V 7 bases short and J 7 bases short, with 16 bases between. This CDR3 is 13 amino acids long. Full variable domain (outside the CDR3, taken from reference TRBV25-1 and TRBJ2-5): EADIYQTPRYLVIGTGKKITLECSQTMGHDKMYWYQQDPGMELHLIHYSYGVNSTEKGDLSSESTVSRIRTEHFPLTLESARPSHTSQYLCASTSLDPGTQYFGPGTRLLVL.

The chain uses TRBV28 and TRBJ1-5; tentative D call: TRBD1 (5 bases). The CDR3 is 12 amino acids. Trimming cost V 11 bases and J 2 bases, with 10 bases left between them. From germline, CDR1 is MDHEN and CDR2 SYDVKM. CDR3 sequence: CAEGPGNQPQHF. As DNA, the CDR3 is TGTGCCGAGGGACCGGGCAATCAGCCCCAGCATTTT.

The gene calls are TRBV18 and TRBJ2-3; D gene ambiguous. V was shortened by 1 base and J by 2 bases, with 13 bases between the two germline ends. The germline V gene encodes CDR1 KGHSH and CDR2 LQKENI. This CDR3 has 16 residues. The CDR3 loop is CASSPRRTQHTDTQYF. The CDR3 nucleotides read TGTGCCAGCTCACCACGTAGGACCCAGCACACAGATACGCAGTATTTT. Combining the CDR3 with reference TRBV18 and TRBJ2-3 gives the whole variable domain NAGVMQNPRHLVRRRGQEARLRCSPMKGHSHVYWYRQLPEEGLKFMVYLQKENIIDESGMPKERFSAEFPKEGPSILRIQQVVRGDSAAYFCASSPRRTQHTDTQYFGPGTRLTVL.

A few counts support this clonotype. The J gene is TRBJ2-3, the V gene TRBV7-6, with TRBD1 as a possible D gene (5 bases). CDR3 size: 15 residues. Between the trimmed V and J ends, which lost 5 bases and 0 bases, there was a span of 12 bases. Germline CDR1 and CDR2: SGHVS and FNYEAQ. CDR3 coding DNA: TGTGCCAGCAGCCTAACGACAGCTAGCACAGATACGCAGTATTTT. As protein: CASSLTTASTDTQYF.

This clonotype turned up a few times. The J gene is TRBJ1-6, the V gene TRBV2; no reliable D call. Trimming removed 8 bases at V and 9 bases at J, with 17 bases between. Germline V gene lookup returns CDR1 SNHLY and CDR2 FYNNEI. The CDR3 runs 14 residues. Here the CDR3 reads CASAEAVTGSPLHF. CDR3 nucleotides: TGTGCCAGCGCAGAAGCAGTGACGGGTTCACCCCTCCACTTT.

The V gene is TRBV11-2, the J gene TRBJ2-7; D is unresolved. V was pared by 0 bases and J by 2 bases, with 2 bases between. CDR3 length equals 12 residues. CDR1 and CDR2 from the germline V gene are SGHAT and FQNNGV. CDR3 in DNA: TGTGCCAGCAGCTTAGAGACCTACGAGCAGTACTTC. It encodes CASSLETYEQYF.

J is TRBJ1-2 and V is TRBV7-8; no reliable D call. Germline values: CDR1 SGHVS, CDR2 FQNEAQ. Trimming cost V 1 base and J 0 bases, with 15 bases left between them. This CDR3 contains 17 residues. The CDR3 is CASSLVFPPIANYGYTF. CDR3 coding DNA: TGTGCCAGCAGCTTAGTCTTCCCCCCCATAGCTAACTATGGCTACACCTTC.

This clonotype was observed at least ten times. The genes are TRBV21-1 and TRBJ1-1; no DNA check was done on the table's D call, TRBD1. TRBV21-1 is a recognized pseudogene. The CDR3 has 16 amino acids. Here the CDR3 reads CASSISGGRGNTEAFF. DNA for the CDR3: TGTGCCAGCAGCATATCCGGGGGCAGGGGGAACACTGAAGCTTTCTTT.

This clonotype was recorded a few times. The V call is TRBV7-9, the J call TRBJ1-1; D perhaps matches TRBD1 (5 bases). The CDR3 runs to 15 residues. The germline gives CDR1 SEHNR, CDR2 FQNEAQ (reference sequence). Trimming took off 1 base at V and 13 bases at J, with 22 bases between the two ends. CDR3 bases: TGTGCCAGCAGCTTAGGGAACAGGATACCTATTGAGGTTTTCTTT. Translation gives CASSLGNRIPIEVFF.

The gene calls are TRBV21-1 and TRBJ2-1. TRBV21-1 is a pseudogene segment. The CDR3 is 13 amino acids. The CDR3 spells CASSYTRRRVGFF. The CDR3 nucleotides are TGTGCCAGCAGCTATACAAGACGCCGAGTGGGGTTCTTC.

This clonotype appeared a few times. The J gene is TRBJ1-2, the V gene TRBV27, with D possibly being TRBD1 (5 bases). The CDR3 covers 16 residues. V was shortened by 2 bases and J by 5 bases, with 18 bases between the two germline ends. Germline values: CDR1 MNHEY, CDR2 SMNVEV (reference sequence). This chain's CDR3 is CASSLTGTQGRYGYTF. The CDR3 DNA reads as TGTGCCAGCAGTTTAACCGGGACTCAAGGGAGATATGGCTACACCTTC.

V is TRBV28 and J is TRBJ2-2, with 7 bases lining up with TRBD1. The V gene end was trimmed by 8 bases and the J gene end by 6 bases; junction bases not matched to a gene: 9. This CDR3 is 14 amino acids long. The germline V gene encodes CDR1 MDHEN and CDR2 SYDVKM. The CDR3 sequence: CASLGQPSAGELFF. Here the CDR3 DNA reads TGTGCCAGCTTGGGACAGCCCTCTGCCGGGGAGCTGTTTTTT. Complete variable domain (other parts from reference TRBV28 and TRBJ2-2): DVKVTQSSRYLVKRTGEKVFLECVQDMDHENMFWYRQDPGLGLRLIYFSYDVKMKEKGDIPEGYSVSREKKERFSLILESASTNQTSMYLCASLGQPSAGELFFGEGSRLTVL.

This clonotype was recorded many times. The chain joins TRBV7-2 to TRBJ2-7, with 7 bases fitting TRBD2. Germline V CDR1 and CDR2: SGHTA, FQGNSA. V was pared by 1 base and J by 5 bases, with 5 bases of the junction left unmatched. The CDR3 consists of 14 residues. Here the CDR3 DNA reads TGTGCCAGCAGCTTAGGGACTAGAGGCGACGAGCAGTACTTC. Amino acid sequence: CASSLGTRGDEQYF.

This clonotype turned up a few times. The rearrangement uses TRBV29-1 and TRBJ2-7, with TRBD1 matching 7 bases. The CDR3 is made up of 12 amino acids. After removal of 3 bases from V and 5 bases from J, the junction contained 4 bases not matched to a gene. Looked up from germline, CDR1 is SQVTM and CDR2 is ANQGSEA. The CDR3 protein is CSVEGQPHEQYF. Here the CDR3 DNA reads TGCAGCGTTGAGGGACAGCCCCACGAGCAGTACTTC.

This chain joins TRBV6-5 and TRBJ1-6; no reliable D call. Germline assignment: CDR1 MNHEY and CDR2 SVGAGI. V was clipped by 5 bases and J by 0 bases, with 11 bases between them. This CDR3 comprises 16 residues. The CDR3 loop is CASSRKLSSYNSPLHF. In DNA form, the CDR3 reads TGTGCCAGCAGTAGGAAGCTGAGCTCCTATAATTCACCCCTCCACTTT.

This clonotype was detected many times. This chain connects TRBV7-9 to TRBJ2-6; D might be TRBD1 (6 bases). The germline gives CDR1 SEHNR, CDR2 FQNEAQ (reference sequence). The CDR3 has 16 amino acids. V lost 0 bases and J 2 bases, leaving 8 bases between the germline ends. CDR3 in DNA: TGTGCCAGCAGCTTAGCGAGGACAGCTGGGGCCAACGTCCTGACTTTC. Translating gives CASSLARTAGANVLTF.